Given below is one TCR beta chain in context. There is no known antigen for this receptor. At one end the junction does not follow the germline gene, possibly because of a read error. Receptor libraries were prepared by multiplex PCR. The sequencer was an Illumina HiSeq 4000. TCR beta libraries were built with iRepertoire HTBI primers and Arm-PCR amplification of CDR3 regions. Before sequencing, the PCR products underwent gel purification. The paper's data handling went like this. Gene usage analysis of CDR3 amino acid clonotypes used the 55 to 65 TRBV and about 13 TRBJ segments found across samples. COPE and FqMerger were used to merge the filtered high-quality paired reads into contigs. BLAST was used to align contigs to the IMGT TRBV, TRBD and TRBJ reference genes, and CDR3 was defined following IMGT. Any clonotype with a frequency above 0.1% was classified as a highly expanded clone. Repertoire diversity was measured by Shannon entropy, and V-J evenness by the Gini coefficient. Clonotypes shared by more than one individual were considered public. TCRdb ran its own pipeline on the public reads, namely fastp trimming at Q25 and MiXCR clone calling, and kept in-frame beta chains. Identical CDR3 protein sequences are pooled into one entry, listed with their most common genes and DNA. TCRdb assigned the V and J calls; the authors' analysis was not used. Across this sample there are 400,000 to 450,000 distinct CDR3 sequences, with about 15% seen only once. Approximately 15% of the sample belongs to the ten largest clones.

From the cysteine through the phenylalanine, the CDR3 covers 15 amino acids. Solely the CDR3 DNA is kept, with 45 bases framed from the first base. The germline V gene sets CDR1 to SGHTS and CDR2 to YDEGEE. The sample's time point label, decoded: newly diagnosed GD, antithyroid drugs for less than 3 months. For both TCR sequencing and RNA sequencing, RNA was extracted from PBMCs in TRIzol. The diagnosis of Graves' disease was made according to American Thyroid Association guidelines. Recruitment of patients was carried out at an endocrinology department in Xi'an, China. Each patient gave about 10 milliliters of peripheral blood, collected in an EDTA anticoagulant tube. Ficoll Paque Plus density gradient separation was used to isolate PBMCs, and no further T cell sorting was performed. An Agilent 2100 Bioanalyzer and agarose gel were used to check RNA quality, while a NanoDrop 2000 measured RNA concentration.

The data stem from a study of regulatory T cells in long-lasting Graves disease (dated by TCRdb to the early 2020s). With regard to the full study: Antithyroid drugs had been taken for less than 3 months by newly diagnosed Graves' disease patients. This study used TCR sequencing and RNA sequencing of peripheral blood to compare persistent Graves' disease patients against newly diagnosed Graves' disease patients. The study was conducted in China and was registered as a clinical trial. A total of roughly 35 samples underwent TCR sequencing, from 13 patients with persistent Graves' disease and 20 patients with newly diagnosed Graves' disease.

On the study overall, not on this receptor specifically: Persistent disease showed preferential use of TRBV28, TRBJ1-2 and TRBJ2-5, whereas newly diagnosed disease favored TRBV20-1 and TRBJ2-1. Persistent patients shared more public clonotypes among themselves (more than 2,500) than newly diagnosed patients did (more than 850). Only the TCR beta chain was sequenced and analyzed. Peripheral blood alone was examined, since thyroid tissue, which constituted the primary lesion, could not be accessed. Persistent Graves' disease patients showed lower TCR Shannon entropy and fewer highly expanded clones than newly diagnosed patients, suggesting clonal expansion. The authors acknowledged the small sample size as a limitation that may reduce accuracy.

These data were likewise used in another study, on T cells in Graves' hyperthyroidism and ophthalmopathy. That second report states: Stable Graves' hyperthyroidism was defined as no progression to ophthalmopathy during 18 months of follow-up. Hyperthyroidism patients were newly diagnosed, had a disease duration of under 2 months, and were aged 18 to 65 years. Patients with uncontrolled infections, other autoimmune diseases, pregnancy or lactation were excluded. Diagnoses were based on clinical symptoms, serum thyroxine and TRAb, thyroid ultrasound and orbital computed tomography. For the first round of RT-PCR on the TCR CDR3, the HTBI primer set was used together with the Qiagen OneStep RT-PCR kit. Blood samples also contained most of the expanded thyroid clonotypes (frequency above 0.001), which suggests that blood repertoires may reflect thyroid immune responses. A 13 V-J signature model separated ophthalmopathy from stable hyperthyroidism, with roughly 88% sensitivity and 81% to 82% specificity in cross-validation and 80%/75% in testing. During validation, the model predicted progression to ophthalmopathy a median of roughly 7.1 months ahead of onset, with roughly 65% sensitivity and 72.22% specificity. To identify TCR V-J signatures that set the groups apart, the researchers used a discovery cohort of more than 95 patients, made up of 43 with Graves' ophthalmopathy and 57 with stable Graves' hyperthyroidism. Prospective prediction of ophthalmopathy was tested in an independent validation cohort of fewer than 20 hyperthyroidism patients and approximately 17 patients who later progressed to ophthalmopathy. The approximately 98 discovery patients were randomly divided into training and test sets at a 7:3 ratio. The study also compared thyroid tissue and blood T-cell repertoires from about 6 Graves' hyperthyroidism patients. Once sampling was done, hyperthyroidism patients were given methimazole at a starting dose of 30 mg daily, whereas ophthalmopathy patients were given high-dose intravenous methylprednisolone. The libraries were constructed in a second round of multiplex PCR and then size-selected and purified. The libraries were sequenced on an Illumina HiSeq2000 using paired-end 100 bp reads. SOAPnuke was used to process the raw data, with reads discarded if the reads contained adapters or uncalled bases, had a mean Phred below 15, or lacked an exact constant-primer or identifier match. COPE v1.2.5 was used to merge the high-quality paired reads, and each unique nucleotide sequence was defined as a clonotype. Clonotypes were aligned to IMGT TRBV, TRBD and TRBJ reference segments using MiTCR v1.1. Analysis was restricted to V-J combinations with a frequency above 0.0001, which covered roughly 99% of repertoires. A TCS score was defined as the ratio of F50 (clonal expansion) to E x V (chaos), with BLOSUM62-based TCRdist applied between CDR3 peptides within each V-J. Welch's t-statistics and random forest reduced approximately 520 V-J features to 10 to 15, which were used in a naive Bayes classifier (R e1071). Sample size was not statistically predetermined, and investigators were not blinded to group allocation. The paper describes TCR Vbeta CDR3 sequencing of 135 peripheral blood samples, made up of roughly 45 ophthalmopathy patients, around 78 hyperthyroidism patients and approximately 17 progressor patients.

The receptor was isolated from a woman aged 30 to 39 with Graves disease. Donor details come from another sample of the same person, matched by shared clones. This receptor chain uses TRBV5-8 and TRBJ1-4, with the D gene not clear enough to name. The starting material was peripheral blood mononuclear cells (PBMCs), obtained at new diagnosis, from a patient treated with antithyroid drugs. The nucleotide sequence reads as follows: TGTGCCAGCAGCAGACCGGGAATGGCCCATGAAAAACTGTCTTTT. This gives the protein CASSRPGMAHEKLSF.